This TCR beta chain came from a study of shared clonotypes between healthy human individuals. Note on this clone: Antigen unknown.

Study-wide findings and caveats: The represented genetic and exposure-history diversity was limited by the small number of donors.

All donors were Caucasian adults living in Nashville, Tennessee. The germline gives CDR1 KGHSH, CDR2 LQKENI. CDR3 size: 16 residues. The V and J ends lost 0 bases and 6 bases, in that order; junction bases with no gene match: 8. Unsorted PBMC DNA was sequenced on ten immunoSEQ deep assay plates. Sequenced by immunoSEQ multiplex PCR; TCRdb stores in-frame clones only, minus some. The table lists about 500,000 clones, approximately 71% of them singletons. This chain joins TRBV18 and TRBJ1-1; 9 bases fit TRBD1. Sequences were obtained from PBMCs. This TCR was sampled from a woman in her 40s in good health. Some clones in this sample may be carry-over from other donors' samples. CDR3: CASSPPSLGQGAEAFF. The CDR3 bases are TGTGCCAGCTCACCACCGTCCTTGGGACAGGGCGCTGAAGCTTTCTTT.